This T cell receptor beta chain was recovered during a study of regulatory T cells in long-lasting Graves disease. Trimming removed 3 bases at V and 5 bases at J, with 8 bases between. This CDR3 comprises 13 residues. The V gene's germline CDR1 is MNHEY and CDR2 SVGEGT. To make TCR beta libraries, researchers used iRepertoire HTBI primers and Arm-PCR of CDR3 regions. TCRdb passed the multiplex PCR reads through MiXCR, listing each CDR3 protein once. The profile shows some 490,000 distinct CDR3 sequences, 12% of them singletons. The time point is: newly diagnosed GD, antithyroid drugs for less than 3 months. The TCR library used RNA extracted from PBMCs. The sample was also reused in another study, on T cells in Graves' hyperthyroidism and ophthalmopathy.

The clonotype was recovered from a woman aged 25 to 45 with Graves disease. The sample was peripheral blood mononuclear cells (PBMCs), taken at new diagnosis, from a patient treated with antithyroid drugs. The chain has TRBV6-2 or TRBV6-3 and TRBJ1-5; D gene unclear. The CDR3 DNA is TGTGCCAGCAGTTATAGAACTCATCAGCCCCAGCATTTT. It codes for CASSYRTHQPQHF.